Presented here are 26 T cell receptor beta chains from one specimen sequenced in a study of control samples from healthy donors and cancer patients. Libraries were prepared by immunoSEQ multiplex PCR; TCRdb keeps only in-frame clonotypes and omits some of them. The sample lists 110,000 or so clones, 75% to 95% occurring once. The sample was blood. The receptor set was obtained from a human donor in good health. The donor label of this sample is uncertain.

CDR3: CASSSNPHNSPLHF. CDR3 bases: TGTGCCAGCAGTTCGAACCCCCATAATTCACCCCTCCACTTT. The genes are TRBV11-2 and TRBJ1-6; unclear D gene. The V gene lost 6 bases and the J gene lost 5 bases, with 11 bases spanning the gap. CDR1 and CDR2 (germline): SGHAT, FQNNGV. The CDR3 is made up of 14 amino acids.

The chain employs TRBV19 and TRBJ1-2, with D perhaps matching TRBD1 (5 bases). V dropped 3 bases and J dropped 5 bases, with 13 bases sitting between them. CDR1 is LNHDA and CDR2 is SQIVND in the germline V gene (reference sequence). This CDR3 region has 14 residues. The CDR3 bases are TGTGCCAGTAGTATTCTAGGGGCGACTTATGGCTACACCTTC. Protein product: CASSILGATYGYTF.

The chain has TRBV7-9 and TRBJ1-4; 7 positions match TRBD1. Germline loops: CDR1 SEHNR, CDR2 FQNEAQ (reference sequence). The CDR3 has 15 amino acids. V lost 1 base to trimming and J lost 5 bases; unmatched junction nucleotides: 4. As DNA, the CDR3 is TGTGCCAGCAGCTTAGACGGGACAGAAAATGAAAAACTGTTTTTT. Translating gives CASSLDGTENEKLFF.

This clone was seen a handful of times. The J gene is TRBJ1-5, the V gene TRBV11-2, with TRBD1 identical over 7 bases. The V gene's germline CDR1 is SGHAT and CDR2 FQNNGV. Trimming took 6 bases from V and 8 from J; bases not matched to a gene: 13. The CDR3 covers 15 residues. The CDR3 DNA sequence: TGTGCCAGCAGTCAAACAGGGGACTCGGCGGAGCCCCAGCATTTT. Translation: CASSQTGDSAEPQHF.

The chain joins TRBV27 to TRBJ1-1; 8 nucleotides line up with TRBD1. Germline values: CDR1 MNHEY, CDR2 SMNVEV (reference sequence). V shed 0 bases and J 5 bases; nucleotides not matched to a gene: 5. The CDR3 has 15 amino acids. Written as DNA, the CDR3 is TGTGCCAGCAGTTTATCCAGGGGGCGGGATACTGAAGCTTTCTTT. It specifies CASSLSRGRDTEAFF.

This clone was seen only once. The chain recombines TRBV27 with TRBJ1-2, with a tentative D call TRBD1 (6 bases). Germline V gene sequence: CDR1 MNHEY, CDR2 SMNVEV (reference sequence). The CDR3 totals 15 residues. Trimming took 6 bases from V and 2 from J, leaving 16 bases between them. The CDR3 coding sequence is TGTGCCAGCAGAACTACAGGAGGACAGAACTATGGCTACACCTTC. Translated: CASRTTGGQNYGYTF.

The rearrangement links TRBV11-2 to TRBJ1-1, with D maybe TRBD1 (5 bases). Trimming pared 6 bases from V and 4 bases from J, leaving 15 bases between. The CDR3 is 14 amino acids. CDR1 and CDR2 from the germline V gene are SGHAT and FQNNGV. CDR3 coding DNA: TGTGCCAGCAGAAAGGGGAGAGGATCCACTGAAGCTTTCTTT. It translates to CASRKGRGSTEAFF. The full variable domain, completed using reference TRBV11-2 and TRBJ1-1, is EAGVAQSPRYKIIEKRQSVAFWCNPISGHATLYWYQQILGQGPKLLIQFQNNGVVDDSQLPKDRFSAERLKGVDSTLKIQPAKLEDSAVYLCASRKGRGSTEAFFGQGTRLTVV.

A few counts support this clone. The rearrangement joins TRBV19 to TRBJ1-5, with D tentatively TRBD1 (5 bases). The CDR3 runs to 16 residues. CDR1 and CDR2 from the germline V gene are LNHDA and SQIVND (reference sequence). The V and J ends lost 7 bases and 2 bases respectively, with 18 bases between them. The CDR3 loop reads CASTKGARVGNQPQHF. For the CDR3, the DNA is TGTGCCAGTACAAAGGGCGCCAGGGTTGGCAATCAGCCCCAGCATTTT.

The chain carries TRBV6-5 and TRBJ1-2; TRBD1 agrees at 8 bases. Germline trimming cut 6 bases from V and 6 bases from J; bases unmatched to any gene: 6. The length of the CDR3 is 13 residues. CDR1 is MNHEY, CDR2 SVGAGI, per germline. The CDR3 spells CASSQDRVHGYTF. The CDR3 DNA is TGTGCCAGCAGCCAGGACAGGGTACATGGCTACACCTTC.

This clone was detected only a few times. The rearrangement links TRBV6-5 to TRBJ2-7; D gene ambiguous. Germline V gene data show CDR1 as MNHEY and CDR2 as SVGAGI. The V end lost 0 bases, the J end lost 1 base, and 7 bases lay between the germline ends. CDR3 length: 14 amino acids. The CDR3: CASSYSSQSYEQYF. The CDR3 coding sequence is TGTGCCAGCAGTTACTCATCCCAGTCCTACGAGCAGTACTTC.

This clone has more than one count but fewer than ten. The V call is TRBV5-4, the J call TRBJ1-2; D unresolved. Trimming pared 1 base from V and 0 bases from J, leaving 4 bases between. CDR1 is SGHNT, CDR2 YYREEE, per germline (reference sequence). This CDR3 is 13 amino acids long. This chain's CDR3 is CASSLPPNYGYTF. DNA for the CDR3: TGTGCCAGCAGCTTGCCTCCTAACTATGGCTACACCTTC.

V and J are TRBV7-9 and TRBJ2-2, with D unresolved. V lost 3 bases and J 4 bases, leaving 9 bases between the germline ends. The germline V gene has CDR1 SEHNR and CDR2 FQNEAQ (reference sequence). The CDR3 spans 14 residues. CDR3 amino acids: CASSFLSFTGELFF. CDR3 nucleotide sequence: TGTGCCAGCAGCTTTCTCAGTTTCACCGGGGAGCTGTTTTTT.

This chain joins TRBV5-1 and TRBJ2-3; D is ambiguous. The CDR3 sequence is 13 residues long. V was trimmed by 0 bases and J by 2 bases, leaving 4 bases between them. Germline V lookup: CDR1 SGHRS, CDR2 YFSETQ. CDR3 DNA: TGCGCCAGCAGCTTGGACACCACAGATACGCAGTATTTT. Amino acid sequence: CASSLDTTDTQYF.

The genes are TRBV10-1 and TRBJ2-2, with 10 bases aligning to TRBD1. This CDR3 spans 14 amino acids. V dropped 6 bases and J dropped 7; count of bases not matched to a gene: 5. Germline CDR1 and CDR2: WNHNN and SYGVQD (reference sequence). The CDR3 protein is CASSAGTGVGELFF. CDR3 in DNA: TGCGCCAGCAGCGCCGGGACAGGGGTCGGGGAGCTGTTTTTT.

The chain combines TRBV6-5 with TRBJ1-3; D gene uncertain. Looked up from germline, CDR1 is MNHEY and CDR2 is SVGAGI. The CDR3 is 16 amino acids. V was shortened by 0 bases and J by 0 bases, with 9 bases between the two germline ends. As DNA, the CDR3 is TGTGCCAGCAGTTACTCGGCGGCCTACTCTGGAAACACCATATATTTT. Its translation: CASSYSAAYSGNTIYF.

The genes are TRBV24-1 and TRBJ1-5; D gene uncertain. CDR3 length: 13 amino acids. Germline CDR1 reads KGHDR; CDR2 reads SFDVKD. Trimming left V 3 bases short and J 7 bases short, with 9 bases between. CDR3 sequence reads: CATSDLPGQPQHF. For the CDR3, the DNA is TGTGCCACCAGTGATCTCCCAGGACAGCCCCAGCATTTT.

V usage is TRBV30 and J usage is TRBJ1-1; D is perhaps TRBD1 (5 bases). This CDR3 spans 16 amino acids. Per germline, CDR1 GTSNPN and CDR2 SVGIG (reference sequence). The V and J ends lost 2 bases and 4 bases respectively, with 20 bases between them. CDR3 amino acids: CAWSFSIRLGGTEAFF. CDR3 sequence (DNA): TGTGCCTGGAGTTTCTCAATCCGGTTGGGGGGCACTGAAGCTTTCTTT.

J is TRBJ2-2 and V is TRBV2; D unresolved. The CDR3 is made up of 13 amino acids. The V and J ends lost 5 bases and 2 bases respectively, with 6 bases between them. The germline V gene encodes CDR1 SNHLY and CDR2 FYNNEI. CDR3 in DNA: TGTGCCAGCAGTAGAGAAAACACCGGGGAGCTGTTTTTT. This translates into CASSRENTGELFF.

The chain is built from TRBV10-1 and TRBJ2-1, with D unclear. Trimming pared 0 bases from V and 2 bases from J, leaving 2 bases between. This CDR3 comprises 13 residues. In germline, CDR1 is WNHNN, CDR2 SYGVQD (reference sequence). Here the CDR3 DNA reads TGCGCCAGCAGTGAGTCGGCCTACAATGAGCAGTTCTTC. Its translation: CASSESAYNEQFF.

The chain is built from TRBV2 and TRBJ1-1; 11 bases fit TRBD1. The germline gives CDR1 SNHLY, CDR2 FYNNEI. Unmatched junction bases numbered 4, after V lost 6 bases and J lost 1 base. The CDR3 covers 15 residues. The CDR3 loop is CASRDRGPGNTEAFF. CDR3 nucleotides: TGTGCCAGCAGGGACAGGGGGCCTGGGAACACTGAAGCTTTCTTT. The full variable domain, rest sourced from reference TRBV2 and TRBJ1-1, is EPEVTQTPSHQVTQMGQEVILRCVPISNHLYFYWYRQILGQKVEFLVSFYNNEISEKSEIFDDQFSVERPDGSNFTLKIRSTKLEDSAMYFCASRDRGPGNTEAFFGQGTRLTVV.

The chain employs TRBV12-5 and TRBJ1-5, with 7 bases that match TRBD1. Germline trimming cut 1 base from V and 11 bases from J; bases unmatched to any gene: 8. From germline, CDR1 is LGHNT and CDR2 FRNRAP. The CDR3 length is 14 residues. The CDR3 bases are TGTGCTAGTGGTTTGGGACAGGGACTTGGGACCCAGCATTTT. It yields the protein CASGLGQGLGTQHF.

The V gene is TRBV6-4, the J gene TRBJ1-3, with no clear D. Trimming pared 0 bases from V and 16 bases from J, leaving 13 bases between. Germline V gene sequence: CDR1 MRHNA, CDR2 SNTAGT. The CDR3 has 12 residues. CDR3 amino acids: CASSDSRTSVYF. The CDR3, as DNA: TGTGCCAGCAGTGACTCGAGGACGAGTGTGTATTTT.

This clone is a singleton in its sample. V gene TRBV3-1 (or the pseudogene TRBV3-2) combines with J gene TRBJ1-6; D not certain. Germline V gene data show CDR1 as LGHDT and CDR2 as YNNKEL (reference sequence). The CDR3 length is 15 residues. The V end was cut by 2 bases, the J end by 10 bases, with 15 bases between. CDR3: CASSQKRLGYSPLHF. CDR3 coding DNA: TGTGCCAGCAGCCAAAAAAGGCTAGGTTACTCACCCCTCCACTTT.

The rearrangement joins TRBV2 to TRBJ1-1; D remains ambiguous. The V gene lost 5 bases and the J gene lost 6 bases, with 10 bases spanning the gap. Germline CDR1 and CDR2: SNHLY and FYNNEI. CDR3 length equals 12 residues. The CDR3 spells CASSQPPAEAFF. The CDR3, as DNA: TGTGCCAGCAGTCAACCCCCCGCTGAAGCTTTCTTT.

With respect to this clone: At one boundary the junction diverges from the germline segment, which might be a read error. The rearrangement joins TRBV19 to TRBJ2-1; D is unresolved. In germline, CDR1 is LNHDA, CDR2 SQIVND (reference sequence). The CDR3 has 13 residues. The CDR3 reads CASRYTENNGQFF. The CDR3 DNA follows: TGTGCCAGTAGGTATACAGAGAACAATGGGCAGTTCTTC.

This rearrangement joins TRBV9 to TRBJ1-3; D may be TRBD1 (6 bases). V was pared by 3 bases and J by 3 bases, with 19 bases between. This CDR3 contains 17 residues. Germline V gives CDR1 SGDLS, CDR2 YYNGEE. The chain's CDR3 is CASSGRPGWGHGNTIYF. The CDR3 region has the DNA TGTGCCAGCAGCGGCCGACCAGGGTGGGGACATGGAAACACCATATATTTT.